These T cell receptor beta chains were read from a single sample in a study of cytomegalovirus exposure and HLA in healthy donors. Some clones are missing from TCRdb's copy, which holds only in-frame ones; the method was immunoSEQ multiplex PCR. The sample lists fewer than 150,000 clones, roughly 75% occurring once. Sequenced material: PBMCs. The source of these receptors is a man younger than 45 in good health and CMV-seronegative. The CDR3 runs from the conserved cysteine through the conserved F or W. D genes are given only for firm matches. Size values are once, few and many counts, or a class for expanded clones, and some rows have none.

cdr3_aa: CSVDLAGGSTEAFF; cdr3_nt: TGCAGCGTTGACCTGGCAGGGGGCTCGACTGAAGCTTTCTTT; d_call: TRBD1; j_call: TRBJ1-1; v_call: TRBV29-1; clone_size: NA
cdr3_aa: CASSPASGGNTGELFF; cdr3_nt: TGCGCCAGCAGCCCCGCTAGCGGGGGGAACACCGGGGAGCTGTTTTTT; d_call: TRBD2; j_call: TRBJ2-2; v_call: TRBV5-1; clone_size: NA
cdr3_aa: CASSSWTGDYGYTF; cdr3_nt: TGTGCCAGCAGCTCCTGGACAGGAGACTATGGCTACACCTTC; d_call: TRBD1; j_call: TRBJ1-2; v_call: TRBV7-2; clone_size: NA
cdr3_aa: CASSLPGVLSGYTF; cdr3_nt: TGTGCCAGCAGCTTACCGGGAGTGCTAAGTGGCTACACCTTC; d_call: NA; j_call: TRBJ1-2; v_call: TRBV11-2; clone_size: few
cdr3_aa: CASSPGGGMYQETQYF; cdr3_nt: TGTGCCAGCAGTCCCGGAGGTGGAATGTACCAAGAGACCCAGTACTTC; d_call: NA; j_call: TRBJ2-5; v_call: TRBV11-2; clone_size: NA
cdr3_aa: CASGNLRGINEQFF; cdr3_nt: TGTGCCAGCGGGAATCTGCGGGGGATCAATGAGCAGTTCTTC; d_call: TRBD2; j_call: TRBJ2-1; v_call: TRBV11-2; clone_size: NA
cdr3_aa: CASSLETGANTEAFF; cdr3_nt: TGTGCCAGCAGCTTAGAAACAGGAGCGAACACTGAAGCTTTCTTT; d_call: NA; j_call: TRBJ1-1; v_call: TRBV7-9; clone_size: NA
cdr3_aa: CASSHSWDSPYEQYF; cdr3_nt: TGTGCCAGCAGCCACAGTTGGGACAGCCCCTACGAGCAGTACTTC; d_call: TRBD1; j_call: TRBJ2-7; v_call: TRBV7-2; clone_size: NA
cdr3_aa: CATSSNGRVRGSSGANVLTF; cdr3_nt: TGTGCCACCAGCAGCAATGGCCGGGTCAGGGGGAGCTCTGGGGCCAACGTCCTGACTTTC; d_call: TRBD1; j_call: TRBJ2-6; v_call: TRBV15; clone_size: NA
cdr3_aa: CASSPARGSNQPQHF; cdr3_nt: TGTGCCAGCTCACCAGCTAGGGGAAGCAATCAGCCCCAGCATTTT; d_call: NA; j_call: TRBJ1-5; v_call: TRBV18; clone_size: NA
cdr3_aa: CASSAGTVSTDTQYF; cdr3_nt: TGTGCCAGCAGCGCCGGGACAGTCTCCACAGATACGCAGTATTTT; d_call: TRBD1; j_call: TRBJ2-3; v_call: TRBV5-4; clone_size: NA
cdr3_aa: CASSQIDGAPDTQYF; cdr3_nt: TGTGCCAGCAGCCAGATCGATGGAGCCCCAGATACGCAGTATTTT; d_call: NA; j_call: TRBJ2-3; v_call: TRBV4-2; clone_size: few
cdr3_aa: CASIPRGGADTEAFF; cdr3_nt: TGTGCCAGCATTCCCCGCGGCGGTGCGGACACTGAAGCTTTCTTT; d_call: NA; j_call: TRBJ1-1; v_call: TRBV6-5; clone_size: NA
cdr3_aa: CASSPGQGMLTNEKLFF; cdr3_nt: TGCGCCAGCAGCCCAGGACAGGGGATGCTCACCAATGAAAAACTGTTTTTT; d_call: TRBD1; j_call: TRBJ1-4; v_call: TRBV5-1; clone_size: NA
cdr3_aa: CAWSVIQREGLEQFF; cdr3_nt: TGTGCCTGGAGTGTAATCCAGCGGGAGGGCCTGGAGCAGTTCTTC; d_call: TRBD2; j_call: TRBJ2-1; v_call: TRBV30; clone_size: NA
cdr3_aa: CASSHADRDSYEQYF; cdr3_nt: TGCGCCAGCAGCCATGCAGACAGGGACTCCTACGAGCAGTACTTC; d_call: TRBD1; j_call: TRBJ2-7; v_call: TRBV4-1; clone_size: once
cdr3_aa: CASSAQVGPSSYNSPLHF; cdr3_nt: TGTGCCAGCAGCGCGCAGGTGGGGCCAAGCTCCTATAATTCACCCCTCCACTTT; d_call: NA; j_call: TRBJ1-6; v_call: TRBV11-3; clone_size: NA
cdr3_aa: CASSPVWRSSYEQYF; cdr3_nt: TGTGCCAGCAGCCCCGTGTGGCGGAGCTCCTACGAGCAGTACTTC; d_call: NA; j_call: TRBJ2-7; v_call: TRBV28; clone_size: NA
cdr3_aa: CASARERRYEQYF; cdr3_nt: TGTGCCAGCGCGCGGGAGAGACGGTACGAGCAGTACTTC; d_call: TRBD2; j_call: TRBJ2-7; v_call: TRBV28; clone_size: NA
cdr3_aa: CSVLNFESTDPYGYPF; cdr3_nt: TGCAGCGTTTTGAATTTCGAGTCTACAGACCCCTATGGCTACCCCTTC; d_call: NA; j_call: TRBJ1-2; v_call: TRBV29-1; clone_size: once
cdr3_aa: CASSPRTGGFYYEQYF; cdr3_nt: TGTGCCAGCAGTCCGAGGACAGGGGGCTTTTATTACGAGCAGTACTTC; d_call: TRBD1; j_call: TRBJ2-7; v_call: TRBV11-2; clone_size: NA
cdr3_aa: CATSMVGGGEKLFF; cdr3_nt: TGTGCCACCAGCATGGTAGGGGGGGGTGAAAAACTGTTTTTT; d_call: NA; j_call: TRBJ1-4; v_call: TRBV15; clone_size: NA
cdr3_aa: CASSSRPDRFYGYTF; cdr3_nt: TGTGCCAGCAGTTCCAGGCCGGACAGGTTTTATGGCTACACCTTC; d_call: TRBD1; j_call: TRBJ1-2; v_call: TRBV6-6; clone_size: NA
cdr3_aa: CASSFFRGGYTF; cdr3_nt: TGTGCCAGCAGCTTTTTCAGGGGCGGCTACACCTTC; d_call: NA; j_call: TRBJ1-2; v_call: TRBV5-8; clone_size: NA
cdr3_aa: CASSEHHMDEQYF; cdr3_nt: TGTGCCAGCAGTGAACACCACATGGACGAGCAGTACTTC; d_call: NA; j_call: TRBJ2-7; v_call: TRBV6-1; clone_size: NA
cdr3_aa: CANIDRQGRYTEAFF; cdr3_nt: TGTGCCAATATTGATCGACAGGGGAGATACACTGAAGCTTTCTTT; d_call: TRBD1; j_call: TRBJ1-1; v_call: TRBV2; clone_size: few
cdr3_aa: CASSLARNRRETQYF; cdr3_nt: TGTGCCAGCAGCTTAGCGAGGAATAGGCGGGAGACCCAGTACTTC; d_call: NA; j_call: TRBJ2-5; v_call: TRBV7-9; clone_size: NA
cdr3_aa: CASGLQGMNTEAFF; cdr3_nt: TGTGCTAGTGGTTTGCAGGGGATGAACACTGAAGCTTTCTTT; d_call: NA; j_call: TRBJ1-1; v_call: TRBV12-5; clone_size: NA
cdr3_aa: CASSLPLGVQETQYF; cdr3_nt: TGTGCCAGCAGTTTGCCCTTAGGGGTCCAAGAGACCCAGTACTTC; d_call: NA; j_call: TRBJ2-5; v_call: TRBV28; clone_size: NA
cdr3_aa: CASRMGQGNYEQYF; cdr3_nt: TGTGCCAGCAGGATGGGACAGGGGAACTACGAGCAGTACTTC; d_call: TRBD1; j_call: TRBJ2-7; v_call: TRBV6-5; clone_size: NA
cdr3_aa: CASQPVQGVSGELFF; cdr3_nt: TGCGCCAGCCAGCCGGTACAGGGGGTTAGCGGGGAGCTGTTTTTT; d_call: TRBD1; j_call: TRBJ2-2; v_call: TRBV4-1; clone_size: few
cdr3_aa: CASSTRQYSNQPQHF; cdr3_nt: TGCGCCAGCAGTACGAGACAGTATAGCAATCAGCCCCAGCATTTT; d_call: NA; j_call: TRBJ1-5; v_call: TRBV10-2; clone_size: NA
cdr3_aa: CASSLSAGAGSYEQYF; cdr3_nt: TGTGCCAGCAGCTTGTCTGCGGGAGCAGGATCCTACGAGCAGTACTTC; d_call: TRBD2; j_call: TRBJ2-7; v_call: TRBV5-4; clone_size: NA
cdr3_aa: CASSWNGRRFDEQYF; cdr3_nt: TGTGCCAGCAGTTGGAACGGGAGGCGCTTCGACGAGCAGTACTTC; d_call: TRBD2; j_call: TRBJ2-7; v_call: TRBV27; clone_size: NA
cdr3_aa: CASSLDSGPYEQYF; cdr3_nt: TGTGCCAGCAGCTTAGATAGCGGCCCCTACGAGCAGTACTTC; d_call: NA; j_call: TRBJ2-7; v_call: TRBV7-9; clone_size: NA
cdr3_aa: CASSPGSQGSEKLFF; cdr3_nt: TGTGCCAGCAGCCCCGGGAGTCAGGGTAGTGAAAAACTGTTTTTT; d_call: NA; j_call: TRBJ1-4; v_call: TRBV28; clone_size: once
cdr3_aa: CASRPDRAGNQPQHF; cdr3_nt: TGTGCCAGCAGACCGGACAGGGCGGGCAATCAGCCCCAGCATTTT; d_call: TRBD1; j_call: TRBJ1-5; v_call: TRBV6-5; clone_size: NA
cdr3_aa: CAASAGGPYEQYF; cdr3_nt: TGCGCCGCGTCAGCGGGGGGGCCGTACGAGCAGTACTTC; d_call: TRBD2; j_call: TRBJ2-7; v_call: TRBV10-2; clone_size: few
cdr3_aa: CASKGALVTEAFF; cdr3_nt: TGTGCCAGCAAGGGGGCGCTGGTCACTGAAGCTTTCTTT; d_call: TRBD1; j_call: TRBJ1-1; v_call: TRBV27; clone_size: NA
cdr3_aa: CASSSRQGASPLHF; cdr3_nt: TGTGCCAGCAGTTCCCGACAGGGGGCTTCACCCCTCCACTTT; d_call: TRBD1; j_call: TRBJ1-6; v_call: TRBV6-1; clone_size: NA